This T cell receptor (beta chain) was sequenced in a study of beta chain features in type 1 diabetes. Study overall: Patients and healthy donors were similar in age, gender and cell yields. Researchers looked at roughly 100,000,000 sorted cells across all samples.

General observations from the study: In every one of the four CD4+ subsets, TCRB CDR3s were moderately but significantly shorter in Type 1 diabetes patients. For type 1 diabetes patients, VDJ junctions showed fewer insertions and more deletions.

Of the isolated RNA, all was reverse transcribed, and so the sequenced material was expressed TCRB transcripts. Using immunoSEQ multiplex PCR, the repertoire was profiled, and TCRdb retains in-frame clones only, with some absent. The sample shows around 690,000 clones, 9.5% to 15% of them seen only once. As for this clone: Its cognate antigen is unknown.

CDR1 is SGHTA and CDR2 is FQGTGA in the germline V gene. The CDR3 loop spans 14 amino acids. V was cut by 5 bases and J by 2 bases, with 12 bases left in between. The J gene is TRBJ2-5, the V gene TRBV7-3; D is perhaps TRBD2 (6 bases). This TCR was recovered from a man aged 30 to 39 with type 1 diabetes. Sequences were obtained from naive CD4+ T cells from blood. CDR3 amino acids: CASSAGGGQETQYF. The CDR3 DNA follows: TGTGCCAGCAGCGCCGGGGGAGGACAAGAGACCCAGTACTTC.